The sequence of this TCR beta chain was determined in a study of blood T cells in healthy people across ages. Study-wide results and caveats: Per-million-T-cell TCR beta diversity fell roughly linearly with age.

Donors were systemically healthy Caucasian individuals from Russia aged about 6 to 95 years. PCR was performed a second time for about 7 to 12 cycles using a sample-barcoded 5' primer and a J-beta primer mix. TCRdb re-analysed the 5' RACE reads in MiXCR, keeping a single row per CDR3 protein. The top ten hold under 15% of the sample, which has about 900,000 distinct CDR3 sequences, around 46% seen once. V was pared by 6 bases and J by 6 bases, with 7 bases of the junction left unmatched. CDR3 length equals 14 residues. Per germline, CDR1 SEHNR and CDR2 FQNEAQ (reference sequence). This clonotype was observed a handful of times. Its antigen remains unidentified.

Sequencing was done on a sample of blood. The receptor was isolated from a man aged 30 to 45 in good health. The chain employs TRBV7-9 and TRBJ1-3, with 8 bases aligning to TRBD1. The CDR3 spells CASRELQGENTIYF. CDR3 DNA sequence: TGTGCCAGCAGGGAACTACAGGGGGAAAACACCATATATTTT.